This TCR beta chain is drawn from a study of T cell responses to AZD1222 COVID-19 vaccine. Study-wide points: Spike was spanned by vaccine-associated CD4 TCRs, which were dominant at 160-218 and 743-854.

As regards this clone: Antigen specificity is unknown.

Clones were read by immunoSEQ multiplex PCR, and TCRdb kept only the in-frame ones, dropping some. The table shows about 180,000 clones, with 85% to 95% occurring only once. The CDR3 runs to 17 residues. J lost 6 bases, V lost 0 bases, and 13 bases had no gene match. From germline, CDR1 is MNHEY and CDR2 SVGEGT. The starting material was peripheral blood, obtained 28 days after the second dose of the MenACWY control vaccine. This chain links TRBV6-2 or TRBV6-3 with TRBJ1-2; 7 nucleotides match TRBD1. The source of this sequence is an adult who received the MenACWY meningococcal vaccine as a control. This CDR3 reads CASSYSTGQISKHGYTF. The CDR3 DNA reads TGTGCCAGCAGTTACTCTACGGGACAGATAAGCAAGCATGGCTACACCTTC.